Listed below are T cell receptor beta chains from one sample, sequenced in a study of cytomegalovirus exposure and HLA in healthy donors. Libraries were prepared by immunoSEQ multiplex PCR; TCRdb keeps only in-frame clonotypes and omits some of them. The data hold about 130,000 clones, with 70% to 85% observed a single time. The sample taken for sequencing was PBMCs. Every receptor here comes from a boy aged 5-17 years in good health and CMV-seronegative. CDR3s include the opening cysteine and the closing phenylalanine or tryptophan. The order of the fields is J gene, V gene, clone size, D gene, CDR3 protein, CDR3 DNA. D genes are given only for firm matches. The size entry is marked missing in some rows and otherwise reads once, few, many or a size class.

J gene: TRBJ1-4
V gene: TRBV5-4
clone size: .
D gene: .
CDR3 protein: CASSFTGNPDEKLFF
CDR3 DNA: TGTGCCAGCAGCTTTACAGGGAACCCTGATGAAAAACTGTTTTTT

J gene: TRBJ2-4
V gene: TRBV4-2
clone size: .
D gene: .
CDR3 protein: CASSQEGEAGGAKNIQYF
CDR3 DNA: TGTGCCAGCAGCCAAGAGGGTGAGGCCGGAGGTGCCAAAAACATTCAGTACTTC

J gene: TRBJ1-4
V gene: TRBV27
clone size: few
D gene: .
CDR3 protein: CASRPPGLTNEKLFF
CDR3 DNA: TGTGCCAGCAGACCACCGGGACTTACTAATGAAAAACTGTTTTTT

J gene: TRBJ2-7
V gene: TRBV5-1
clone size: once
D gene: TRBD1
CDR3 protein: CASSLGGQGSEQYF
CDR3 DNA: TGCGCCAGCAGCCTAGGGGGACAGGGGTCCGAGCAGTACTTC

J gene: TRBJ2-7
V gene: TRBV30
clone size: .
D gene: TRBD2
CDR3 protein: CAWRTRDYHYEQYF
CDR3 DNA: TGTGCCTGGAGGACCCGGGACTACCACTACGAGCAGTACTTC

J gene: TRBJ2-1
V gene: TRBV25-1
clone size: .
D gene: .
CDR3 protein: CASRGSGDEQFF
CDR3 DNA: TGTGCCAGCAGGGGATCAGGGGATGAGCAGTTCTTC

J gene: TRBJ2-2
V gene: TRBV30
clone size: .
D gene: TRBD1
CDR3 protein: CAWSIGQGAGELFF
CDR3 DNA: TGTGCCTGGAGTATAGGACAGGGTGCCGGGGAGCTGTTTTTT

J gene: TRBJ1-5
V gene: TRBV4-1
clone size: .
D gene: .
CDR3 protein: CASSRTGLGEDQPQHF
CDR3 DNA: TGCGCCAGCAGCCGGACCGGGCTGGGGGAGGATCAGCCCCAGCATTTT

J gene: TRBJ2-7
V gene: TRBV2
clone size: .
D gene: TRBD2
CDR3 protein: CASREGLAQTYEQYF
CDR3 DNA: TGTGCCAGCAGGGAGGGACTAGCGCAAACCTACGAGCAGTACTTC

J gene: TRBJ1-1
V gene: TRBV4-2
clone size: once
D gene: .
CDR3 protein: CASSQDPDSNTEAFF
CDR3 DNA: TGTGCCAGCAGCCAAGATCCGGACTCGAACACTGAAGCTTTCTTT

J gene: TRBJ1-2
V gene: TRBV2
clone size: .
D gene: .
CDR3 protein: CASSASGLRGYTF
CDR3 DNA: TGTGCCAGCAGTGCCTCAGGTTTGCGCGGCTACACCTTC